This T cell receptor (beta chain) was found in a study of blood T cell repertoires in COVID-19. Study information: Spain, Italy and the United States supplied samples that represented acute and convalescent COVID-19. Sources were T cells, B-cell-depleted T cells, or PBMCs; the material itself was cDNA or gDNA.

There are 14 residues in the CDR3. The J segment lost 3 bases and the V segment lost 3 bases, leaving 3 bases of the junction unmatched. The germline gives CDR1 SGDLS, CDR2 YYNGEE. Study processing details: Amplifying reference gene primers gave estimates of nucleated cell counts. Some clones are missing from TCRdb's copy, which holds only in-frame ones; the method was immunoSEQ multiplex PCR. Clone size and the V and J calls come from that table; the DNA yielded D and trimming. The sample lists 150,000 to 200,000 clones, about 92% seen once, with under 2% in the top ten. This sequence originates from a woman aged 55-69 years with COVID-19, enrolled during active disease. The sequencing sample was made of peripheral blood. The J gene is TRBJ1-3, the V gene TRBV9; 7 nucleotides match TRBD1. CDR3 bases: TGTGCCAGCAGCGCAGACAGGGTTGGAAACACCATATATTTT. Residues: CASSADRVGNTIYF.